The entry that follows covers one TCR beta chain sequence. This sample is drawn from a study of blood T cell repertoires in COVID-19. This CDR3 spans 14 amino acids. Looked up from germline, CDR1 is MRHNA and CDR2 is SNTAGT. The germline V and J ends were trimmed by 8 bases and 0 bases, with 10 bases remaining between them. TCRdb's table, derived via immunoSEQ multiplex PCR, lists solely in-frame clones and lacks some. The sample gives more than 110,000 clones, about 76% of which show up once; roughly 14% is in the top ten. The sample consisted of peripheral blood. The chain combines TRBV6-4 with TRBJ2-2; D remains ambiguous. The sequence was obtained from a man aged 80 or over with acute or convalescent COVID-19. As DNA, the CDR3 is TGTGCCAGCGCGAGTTACGCGAACACCGGGGAGCTGTTTTTT. As protein: CASASYANTGELFF.